This TCR beta chain comes out of a study of shared clonotypes between healthy human individuals. Positively selected for CCR7, the CD45RO-negative cells used as naive CD8 cells excluded terminally differentiated effector memory CD45RA+ cells. This clone came up a few times. Produced via immunoSEQ multiplex PCR; TCRdb's table is partial and in-frame only. The sample has around 620,000 clones; about 95% are singletons. CDR1 LNHNV and CDR2 YYDKDF come from the germline V gene (reference sequence). Deletions cut 6 bases from V and 4 bases from J, with 13 bases between. The CDR3 extends over 13 amino acids.

The sequencing sample was made of naive CD8+ T cells sorted from blood. This sequence joins TRBV15 and TRBJ2-7, with a weak D call TRBD2 (6 bases). This clonotype was sampled from a woman in her twenties or thirties in good health. Here the CDR3 reads CATRVGGTYEQYF. The CDR3 DNA sequence: TGTGCCACCAGAGTCGGGGGAACATACGAGCAGTACTTC.